This is a list of T cell receptor beta chains from one sample in a study of cytomegalovirus exposure and HLA in healthy donors. Repertoires were generated with immunoSEQ multiplex PCR, while TCRdb's copy carries only in-frame clones and drops some. The sample records about 150,000 clones, roughly 77% being singletons. The sequencing sample was made of PBMCs. The origin of the receptors is a man younger than 40 in good health and CMV-seropositive. The CDR3 runs from the conserved cysteine through the conserved F or W. Each record gives: J gene, V gene, clone size, D gene, CDR3 protein, CDR3 DNA. The D gene is left open where the match is weak. A row's size may be missing; if present it is once, few, many or a size class.

J: TRBJ1-1; V: TRBV18; size: .; D: .; CDR3: CASSPSAVPTEAFF; DNA: TGTGCCAGCTCACCCAGTGCGGTACCGACTGAAGCTTTCTTT
J: TRBJ2-1; V: TRBV27; size: few; D: .; CDR3: CASSWTQGNEQFF; DNA: TGTGCCAGCAGTTGGACACAGGGCAATGAGCAGTTCTTC
J: TRBJ2-2; V: TRBV11-2; size: .; D: TRBD2; CDR3: CASSRGVGVNTGELFF; DNA: TGTGCCAGCAGCCGGGGGGTAGGCGTTAACACCGGGGAGCTGTTTTTT
J: TRBJ2-7; V: TRBV11-2; size: .; D: TRBD2; CDR3: CASSVGTSGLAEQYF; DNA: TGTGCCAGCAGCGTCGGGACTAGCGGGCTGGCCGAGCAGTACTTC
J: TRBJ1-2; V: TRBV2; size: .; D: .; CDR3: CASSARGDDYGYTF; DNA: TGTGCCAGCAGTGCCCGGGGGGACGACTATGGCTACACCTTC
J: TRBJ2-1; V: TRBV30; size: once; D: TRBD2; CDR3: CAWSVGLAELNEQFF; DNA: TGTGCCTGGAGTGTAGGACTAGCGGAACTCAATGAGCAGTTCTTC
J: TRBJ1-1; V: TRBV5-6; size: .; D: .; CDR3: CASSYRTGGYTEAFF; DNA: TGTGCCAGCAGCTACCGTACGGGGGGGTACACTGAAGCTTTCTTT
J: TRBJ2-1; V: TRBV9; size: .; D: TRBD2; CDR3: CASSVEVSGGNEQFF; DNA: TGTGCCAGCAGCGTAGAGGTGTCGGGGGGCAATGAGCAGTTCTTC
J: TRBJ2-4; V: TRBV4-3; size: .; D: TRBD2; CDR3: CASSLHSELAGVFVGNIQYF; DNA: TGCGCCAGCAGCCTCCACAGCGAACTAGCGGGGGTGTTCGTCGGAAACATTCAGTACTTC
J: TRBJ1-5; V: TRBV19; size: .; D: .; CDR3: CASSIVRGAGQPQHF; DNA: TGTGCCAGTAGTATAGTACGAGGCGCGGGTCAGCCCCAGCATTTT
J: TRBJ2-7; V: TRBV28; size: .; D: TRBD2; CDR3: CASSLPAGLAGNYEQYF; DNA: TGTGCCAGCAGTTTACCCGCGGGACTAGCGGGGAATTACGAGCAGTACTTC
J: TRBJ2-1; V: TRBV30; size: few; D: TRBD2; CDR3: CAWGGGTPQGNEQFF; DNA: TGTGCCTGGGGCGGGGGGACTCCTCAGGGCAATGAGCAGTTCTTC
J: TRBJ1-5; V: TRBV21-1; size: .; D: .; CDR3: CASSIGQGGDLNQPQHF; DNA: TGTGCCAGCAGCATAGGACAGGGAGGAGATCTTAATCAGCCCCAGCATTTT
J: TRBJ2-7; V: TRBV30; size: .; D: .; CDR3: CAWTRGESYEQYF; DNA: TGTGCCTGGACCAGGGGGGAGTCCTACGAGCAGTACTTC
J: TRBJ1-2; V: TRBV6-1; size: .; D: .; CDR3: CASSEDPRSGYGYTF; DNA: TGTGCCAGCAGTGAAGACCCGAGATCCGGCTATGGCTACACCTTC
J: TRBJ1-2; V: TRBV27; size: few; D: TRBD1; CDR3: CASSFRGLAGYTF; DNA: TGTGCCAGCAGTTTCAGGGGGCTGGCTGGCTACACCTTC
J: TRBJ1-2; V: TRBV28; size: few; D: TRBD1; CDR3: CASSLTGAYNYGYTF; DNA: TGTGCCAGCAGTTTAACAGGGGCTTATAACTATGGCTACACCTTC
J: TRBJ2-7; V: TRBV9; size: .; D: TRBD2; CDR3: CASSPGGGNEQYF; DNA: TGTGCCAGCAGCCCCGGGGGGGGCAACGAGCAGTACTTC
J: TRBJ2-3; V: TRBV14; size: once; D: TRBD1; CDR3: CASSQGTGAASDTQYF; DNA: TGTGCCAGCAGCCAAGGGACAGGGGCCGCTTCAGATACGCAGTATTTT
J: TRBJ1-1; V: TRBV19; size: .; D: TRBD1; CDR3: CASRAGTGRTEAFF; DNA: TGTGCCAGTAGAGCCGGGACAGGGAGGACTGAAGCTTTCTTT
J: TRBJ1-1; V: TRBV30; size: .; D: .; CDR3: CAWSVGTSWRAFF; DNA: TGTGCCTGGAGTGTGGGGACTTCCTGGCGGGCTTTCTTT
J: TRBJ2-2; V: TRBV6-4; size: few; D: .; CDR3: CASSDSDTGELFF; DNA: TGTGCCAGCAGTGACAGCGACACCGGGGAGCTGTTTTTT
J: TRBJ2-3; V: TRBV10-3; size: .; D: TRBD2; CDR3: CAISQTSGRDTQYF; DNA: TGTGCCATCAGTCAGACTAGCGGGAGAGATACGCAGTATTTT
J: TRBJ1-4; V: TRBV5-8; size: .; D: .; CDR3: CASSLGAGRSNEKLFF; DNA: TGTGCCAGCAGCTTGGGGGCAGGGCGGAGTAATGAAAAACTGTTTTTT
J: TRBJ1-2; V: TRBV6-1; size: .; D: .; CDR3: CASGFRGHGYTF; DNA: TGTGCCAGCGGATTCAGGGGTCATGGCTACACCTTC
J: TRBJ2-3; V: TRBV7-2; size: once; D: TRBD2; CDR3: CASGLALNTQYF; DNA: TGTGCCAGCGGACTAGCGTTGAATACGCAGTATTTT
J: TRBJ2-7; V: TRBV12-5; size: .; D: TRBD2; CDR3: CASGPSGVYEQYF; DNA: TGTGCTAGTGGCCCCAGCGGGGTCTACGAGCAGTACTTC
J: TRBJ2-2; V: TRBV7-3; size: .; D: .; CDR3: CASSLAHTNTGELFF; DNA: TGTGCCAGCAGCTTAGCACATACGAACACCGGGGAGCTGTTTTTT
J: TRBJ1-5; V: TRBV27; size: .; D: TRBD1; CDR3: CASKPGQGFQPQHF; DNA: TGTGCCAGCAAACCTGGACAGGGTTTTCAGCCCCAGCATTTT
J: TRBJ2-5; V: TRBV7-9; size: .; D: .; CDR3: CASLQLQETQYF; DNA: TGTGCCAGCCTCCAGTTACAAGAGACCCAGTACTTC
J: TRBJ2-3; V: TRBV6-5; size: few; D: TRBD1; CDR3: CASRDQGAGDTQYF; DNA: TGTGCCAGCAGGGATCAGGGGGCAGGGGATACGCAGTATTTT
J: TRBJ2-3; V: TRBV7-3; size: .; D: .; CDR3: CASSLSVRAGDTQYF; DNA: TGTGCCAGCAGCTTAAGCGTGAGGGCCGGAGATACGCAGTATTTT
J: TRBJ1-2; V: TRBV5-1; size: .; D: .; CDR3: CASRPTAVDNYGYTF; DNA: TGCGCCAGCAGACCTACGGCGGTGGATAACTATGGCTACACCTTC
J: TRBJ2-1; V: TRBV15; size: .; D: TRBD2; CDR3: CATSPPFGLAGDEQFF; DNA: TGTGCCACCAGCCCCCCCTTTGGACTAGCAGGAGATGAGCAGTTCTTC
J: TRBJ2-7; V: TRBV5-3; size: .; D: TRBD1; CDR3: CARSSGDRDFSYEQYF; DNA: TGTGCCAGAAGCTCGGGGGACAGGGACTTTTCCTACGAGCAGTACTTC
J: TRBJ2-3; V: TRBV7-8; size: once; D: .; CDR3: CASSEAEDTQYF; DNA: TGTGCCAGCAGCGAGGCTGAAGATACGCAGTATTTT
J: TRBJ1-1; V: TRBV6-5; size: .; D: .; CDR3: CASGPTENTEAFF; DNA: TGTGCCAGCGGGCCGACGGAGAACACTGAAGCTTTCTTT
J: TRBJ1-4; V: TRBV30; size: .; D: .; CDR3: CAWSVFGGATNEKLFF; DNA: TGTGCCTGGAGTGTATTCGGGGGTGCAACTAATGAAAAACTGTTTTTT
J: TRBJ2-3; V: TRBV27; size: .; D: TRBD2; CDR3: CASSLGTSGLTDTQYF; DNA: TGTGCCAGCAGTCTAGGGACTAGCGGACTCACAGATACGCAGTATTTT
J: TRBJ1-1; V: TRBV6-5; size: .; D: .; CDR3: CASEQISEVSTEAFF; DNA: TGTGCCAGCGAACAAATAAGCGAAGTTAGCACTGAAGCTTTCTTT